Listed below are T cell receptor beta chains from one sample, sequenced in a study of blood T cells in healthy people across ages. Each CDR3 protein is one row after TCRdb ran MiXCR on the 5' RACE reads. The sample has about a million distinct CDR3 sequences, under 40% seen once. Specimen: blood. The receptors originated from a young man in good health. Both conserved end residues are part of each CDR3. D genes are given only for firm matches. The size entry is marked missing in some rows and otherwise reads once, few, many or a size class.

>.|TRBV20-1|TRBJ2-3|15|.
TGCAGTGCTAGAGATCGGAGCGGAGGCACAGATACGCAGTATTTT
CSARDRSGGTDTQYF
>.|TRBV12-3/TRBV12-4|TRBJ1-5|15|few
TGTGCCAGCAGTACCGAAAACAGGATCAATCAGCCCCAGCATTTT
CASSTENRINQPQHF
>.|TRBV12-3/TRBV12-4|TRBJ2-7|12|few
TGTGCCAGCAGTTTCCCGGGCTACGAGCAGTACTTC
CASSFPGYEQYF
>TRBD1|TRBV6-6|TRBJ1-4|17|.
TGTGCCAGCAGTTACAAGGGACAGGGGGCAACTAATGAAAAACTGTTTTTT
CASSYKGQGATNEKLFF
>.|TRBV4-2|TRBJ2-1|20|.
TGTGCCAGCAGCCAAGAACCGGGACGGGACGGCCGGGCCTCCTACAATGAGCAGTTCTTC
CASSQEPGRDGRASYNEQFF
>TRBD2|TRBV9|TRBJ2-3|17|.
TGTGCCAGCAGTGGGCTAGCGGGGGGGAGTAGCACAGATACGCAGTATTTT
CASSGLAGGSSTDTQYF
>.|TRBV7-2|TRBJ2-1|14|.
TGTGCCAGCAGCTTAGTATTTGGGCACAATGAGCAGTTCTTC
CASSLVFGHNEQFF
>TRBD1|TRBV7-9|TRBJ1-2|15|.
TGTGCCAGCAGCTCCGGACAGGGGAATAACTATGGCCACACCTTC
CASSSGQGNNYGHTF
>TRBD2|TRBV10-3|TRBJ2-3|14|.
TGTGCCATCAGTCCCGGACGGGGGGCAGATACGCAGTATTTT
CAISPGRGADTQYF
>.|TRBV20-1|TRBJ2-7|14|few
TGCAGTGCTAGAGAGGGAGGCATCTCCTACGAGCAGTACTTC
CSAREGGISYEQYF
>.|TRBV11-3|TRBJ2-1|13|.
TGTGCCAGCAGCTCAGGGGGGGAGAATGAGCAGTTCTTC
CASSSGGENEQFF
>.|TRBV7-3|TRBJ2-5|16|.
TGTGCCAGCAGCTTAACGACAGCCCAAAGCTACAATGAGCAGTACTTC
CASSLTTAQSYNEQYF
>.|TRBV7-2|TRBJ1-2|14|.
TGTGCCAGCACCTCCGGGGAGACGCCATATGGCTACACCTTC
CASTSGETPYGYTF
>TRBD1|TRBV27|TRBJ2-1|15|few
TGTGCCAGTCAAGCTGGGACAGGGGTCGTCAATGAGCAGTTCTTC
CASQAGTGVVNEQFF
>TRBD2|TRBV6-5|TRBJ2-1|14|.
TGTGCCACACAGGGAGAGCGGGGGGGAGGTGAGCAGTTCTTC
CATQGERGGGEQFF
>TRBD1|TRBV6-1|TRBJ2-5|14|.
TGTGCCAGCAGTGAACCAGGGGGCTTGGAGACCCAGTACTTC
CASSEPGGLETQYF
>TRBD1|TRBV20-1|TRBJ1-5|16|.
TGCAGTGCCATGACGACAGGGCAGGCCCCCAATCAGCCCCAGCATTTT
CSAMTTGQAPNQPQHF
>.|TRBV15|TRBJ2-3|15|few
TGTGCCACCAAAGGGGATCTTAGGGGCACAGATACGCAGTATTTT
CATKGDLRGTDTQYF
>TRBD2|TRBV6-4|TRBJ2-1|17|few
TGTGCCAGCAGTGACCTCCCTCCTAGCGGGGGGATCTATGAGCAGTTCTTC
CASSDLPPSGGIYEQFF
>TRBD2|TRBV6-2/TRBV6-3|TRBJ2-3|14|few
TGTGCCAGCAGTTACTCGAAACTAGCGGATACGCAGTATTTT
CASSYSKLADTQYF
>.|TRBV15|TRBJ2-3|16|.
TGTGCCACCAGCAGAGCGTCTGGGGGAAGCACAGATACGCAGTATTTT
CATSRASGGSTDTQYF
>TRBD1|TRBV5-1|TRBJ1-2|15|.
TGCGCCAGCAGCCCTGGACAGGGGAAAGGGTATGGCTACACCTTC
CASSPGQGKGYGYTF
>TRBD2|TRBV5-6|TRBJ2-1|17|few
TGTGCCAGCAGCTCGTCGACCGTAGCGGGGACCTACAATGAGCAGTTCTTC
CASSSSTVAGTYNEQFF
>.|TRBV2|TRBJ2-3|15|.
TGTGCCAGCAGTGAAGATTACCGAAGCACAGATACGCAGTATTTT
CASSEDYRSTDTQYF
>.|TRBV12-3/TRBV12-4|TRBJ2-7|14|.
TGTGCCAGCAGTTTAAATCAGAACCAGAACGAGCAGTACTTC
CASSLNQNQNEQYF
>.|TRBV20-1|TRBJ1-4|13|.
TGCAGTGCCCAAGGAGGAACTAATGAAAAACTGTTTTTT
CSAQGGTNEKLFF
>.|TRBV27|TRBJ1-2|14|few
TGTGCCAGCAGTCCGGGGATGGAGGCAGGGGGCTACACCTTC
CASSPGMEAGGYTF
>TRBD1|TRBV20-1|TRBJ2-5|14|few
TGCAGTACCGGGACAGGGACTGTAAATTCGGCCCAGTACTTC
CSTGTGTVNSAQYF
>.|TRBV7-2|TRBJ1-1|15|few
TGTGCCAGCAGCCCCCAGCCGGGAAGTCTCACTGAAGCTTTCTTT
CASSPQPGSLTEAFF
>.|TRBV5-1|TRBJ1-2|16|.
TGCCCCAGCAGCTTAACCGGAGACTTATCTTCCTATGGCTACACCTTC
CPSSLTGDLSSYGYTF
>.|TRBV20-1|TRBJ2-3|14|.
TGCAGTGCTAGTAAAGCGATGGGGACAGATACGCAGTATTTT
CSASKAMGTDTQYF
>TRBD1|TRBV20-1|TRBJ1-2|13|.
TGCAGTGCCGGAGGACAGGTCCTACATGGCTACACCTTC
CSAGGQVLHGYTF
>.|TRBV7-4|TRBJ2-7|16|many
TGTGCCAGCAGCTTTCGTTCCAGGGAGCGCCCCTACGAGCAGTACTTC
CASSFRSRERPYEQYF
>.|TRBV20-1|TRBJ2-5|10|.
TGCAGTGCTAGTAAGGAGACCCAGTACTTC
CSASKETQYF
>TRBD1|TRBV19|TRBJ2-2|15|few
TGTGCCACCAAGGGACAGGGAATAGGCACCGGGGAGCTGTTTTTT
CATKGQGIGTGELFF
>.|TRBV12-3/TRBV12-4|TRBJ2-7|16|few
TGTGCCAGCAGTCGAGGTCAGGGGATTAGCTCCTACGAGCAGTACTTC
CASSRGQGISSYEQYF
>.|TRBV5-6|TRBJ1-2|14|few
TGTGCCAGCAGCTATACCACCGCTGACTATGGCTACACCTTC
CASSYTTADYGYTF
>TRBD1|TRBV29-1|TRBJ1-1|13|.
TGCAGCGTAGCGACAGGGGGCAACACTGAAGCTTTCTTT
CSVATGGNTEAFF
>TRBD2|TRBV28|TRBJ2-1|15|.
TGTGCCAGCACTTTAGGGACTAGCGATCGCAATGAGCAGTTCTTC
CASTLGTSDRNEQFF
>.|TRBV7-2|TRBJ1-2|13|.
TGTGTCAGCAGCTTAGCGAGGGAATATGGCTACACCTTC
CVSSLAREYGYTF
>TRBD1|TRBV20-1|TRBJ2-3|14|.
TGCAGTGCTAGCGGGCAGGGGGTAGCAGATACGCAGTATTTT
CSASGQGVADTQYF